What follows are 7 T cell receptor beta chains derived from one specimen sequenced in a study of control samples from healthy donors and cancer patients. TCRdb keeps only in-frame clones here, not all; method: immunoSEQ multiplex PCR. The data show some 99,000 clones, roughly nine tenths seen once. The specimen was blood. These receptors were taken from a human donor in good health. The donor label of this sample is uncertain.

The chain is built from TRBV2 and TRBJ1-1; 11 nucleotides line up with TRBD1. Germline CDR1 is SNHLY and CDR2 is FYNNEI. The J segment lost 5 bases and the V segment lost 6 bases, leaving 11 bases of the junction unmatched. The CDR3 has 16 residues. In DNA, the CDR3 is TGTGCCAGCAGATACAACTCCGGGACAGGGGGGACTGAAGCTTTCTTT. Translating gives CASRYNSGTGGTEAFF.

This clone is a singleton in its sample. The chain links TRBV27 to TRBJ1-5; TRBD1 is a possible D gene (6 bases). Germline values: CDR1 MNHEY, CDR2 SMNVEV (reference sequence). V lost 5 bases and J lost 2, with 16 bases in between. This CDR3 has 16 residues. The CDR3 bases are TGTGCCAGCAGTCCAGCTAGGGGGATTGGCAATCAGCCCCAGCATTTT. It codes for CASSPARGIGNQPQHF.

V is TRBV4-1 and J is TRBJ1-5; D might be TRBD1 (5 bases). The ends were cut back, 1 base at V and 10 bases at J, with 14 bases in the middle. The CDR3 covers 14 residues. Germline CDR1 and CDR2: MGHRA and YSYEKL. The CDR3 spells CASSQAGTPIPQHF. The DNA for the CDR3 is TGCGCCAGCAGCCAAGCCGGGACCCCGATTCCCCAGCATTTT.

This chain uses TRBV5-6 with TRBJ1-2; D call uncertain. The CDR3 is 12 residues long. Trimming took off 0 bases at V and 4 bases at J, with 4 bases between the two ends. The germline CDR1 and CDR2 sequences are SGHDT and YYEEEE. Written as DNA, the CDR3 is TGTGCCAGCAGCTTGGAGCCCTATGGCTACACCTTC. Protein: CASSLEPYGYTF.

This clone was detected only a few times. The V call is TRBV4-2, the J call TRBJ1-5; 11 nucleotides match TRBD1. The V and J ends lost 0 bases and 7 bases, in that order; junction bases with no gene match: 8. The CDR3 is made up of 17 amino acids. Germline values: CDR1 LGHNA, CDR2 YNFKEQ. The CDR3 DNA sequence: TGTGCCAGCAGCCAAGATCTGGGGACAGGGGGAAAGCAGCCCCAGCATTTT. It specifies CASSQDLGTGGKQPQHF.

The rearrangement uses TRBV2 and TRBJ1-1, with D uncertain. CDR1 and CDR2 from the germline V gene are SNHLY and FYNNEI. V was pared by 5 bases and J by 3 bases, with 22 bases between. The CDR3 consists of 17 residues. CDR3 residues: CASSPFGPGSEDTEAFF. In nucleotides, the CDR3 is TGTGCCAGCAGTCCCTTCGGACCCGGCTCGGAGGACACTGAAGCTTTCTTT.

The rearrangement joins TRBV6-6 to TRBJ2-7; D remains unclear. The CDR3 length is 14 residues. Per germline, CDR1 MNHNY and CDR2 SVGAGI (reference sequence). V was pared by 7 bases and J by 2 bases, with 15 bases between. The CDR3, as DNA: TGTGCCAGCATAAGGCCGGGCGGAACCTACGAGCAGTACTTC. Translated: CASIRPGGTYEQYF.